Described below is a single T cell receptor (beta chain) sequence and its context. CDR3 length: 14 residues. CDR1 is SGHAT and CDR2 is FQNNGV in the germline V gene. V lost 3 bases and J lost 0, with 9 bases in between. This entry belongs to a study of blood T cell repertoires in COVID-19. Only in-frame clones appear in the TCRdb table, and some are missing; sequencing was by immunoSEQ multiplex PCR. The table includes 60,000 to 70,000 clones, 91% detected once. The clonotype originates from a human donor in a cohort sampled during active COVID-19. The specimen was peripheral blood. V gene TRBV11-2 combines with J gene TRBJ2-7; D unresolved. The CDR3 DNA reads as TGTGCCAGCAGCTTCCGTCTCAGCTCCTACGAGCAGTACTTC. Translating it yields CASSFRLSSYEQYF.